The rows below give T cell receptor beta chains drawn from one sample of a study of radiotherapy plus CTLA-4 blockade in lung cancer. Generated by immunoSEQ multiplex PCR, the TCRdb table keeps only in-frame clones and is missing some. The sample shows approximately 100,000 clones, roughly 80% of them seen only once. Sample: peripheral blood, taken from a patient treated with radiotherapy plus ipilimumab. These receptors were obtained from a human donor with non-small cell lung cancer who had a partial response to radiotherapy plus ipilimumab. The CDR3 runs from the conserved cysteine through the conserved F or W. The D gene is left open where the match is weak. The size field is filled for only some rows; it gives once, few, many or a size class.

TRBD1	NA	TRBV9	TRBJ1-3	TGTGCCAGCAGCGTGGGGACAGTTTCCTCTGGAAACACCATATATTTT	CASSVGTVSSGNTIYF
TRBD1	NA	TRBV2	TRBJ2-2	TGTGCCACAGGGGGCTTGGGGCGGGACACCGGGGAGCTGTTTTTT	CATGGLGRDTGELFF
TRBD1	few	TRBV5-1	TRBJ2-5	TGCGCCAGCTCCGGGACAGCCTACCAAGAGACCCAGTACTTC	CASSGTAYQETQYF
NA	NA	TRBV18	TRBJ1-1	TGTGCCAGCTCACCAACAGCGGTGACTGAAGCTTTCTTT	CASSPTAVTEAFF
NA	NA	TRBV2	TRBJ2-5	TGTGCCAGCACCCCGGGACCGGGGGCCCAGTACTTC	CASTPGPGAQYF
TRBD2	NA	TRBV5-1	TRBJ2-7	TGCGCCAGCAGCTCAGGAATGAGGACTAGCGGAACCTACGAGCAGTACTTC	CASSSGMRTSGTYEQYF
NA	NA	TRBV5-8	TRBJ1-5	TGTGCCAGCAGCTTTCGGGGAGGTGATCAGCCCCAGCATTTT	CASSFRGGDQPQHF
NA	NA	TRBV30	TRBJ2-2	TGTGCCTGGAGTGTAGGACTTACCACCGGGGAGCTGTTTTTT	CAWSVGLTTGELFF
NA	NA	TRBV28	TRBJ1-1	TGTGCCAGCAGTCCCCAAGGGGGCACTGAAGCTTTCTTT	CASSPQGGTEAFF
TRBD1	once	TRBV9	TRBJ2-2	TGTGCCAGCAGCGCGATACGGGGACAGTCTTCCACCGGGGAGCTGTTTTTT	CASSAIRGQSSTGELFF
TRBD2	NA	TRBV15	TRBJ2-1	TGTGCCACCAGCCCTCAGGCGGGGGATCTGCATACAGGTGCGGTCTTC	CATSPQAGDLHTGAVF
TRBD1	NA	TRBV11-1	TRBJ2-7	TGTGCCAGCAGCTCTCCGACAGGGTTTGTCCTATACGAGCAGTACTTC	CASSSPTGFVLYEQYF
NA	few	TRBV12-5	TRBJ2-1	TGTGCTAGTGGTTTGCTCTACAATGAGCAGTTCTTC	CASGLLYNEQFF
TRBD1	NA	TRBV2	TRBJ1-4	TGTGCCAGCGTTAAAGAATCCGGGACAGGGGGTGAAAAACTGTTTTTT	CASVKESGTGGEKLFF
NA	few	TRBV7-2	TRBJ1-1	TGTGCCAGCAGCTTAGTTGCGGGTTGGACTGAAGCTTTCTTT	CASSLVAGWTEAFF
NA	NA	TRBV19	TRBJ2-7	TGTGCCAGTAGTGACACCTACGAGCAGTACTTC	CASSDTYEQYF
NA	NA	TRBV5-1	TRBJ2-4	TGCGCCAGCAGCTTGCAGGGCCTAGACATTCAGTACTTC	CASSLQGLDIQYF
NA	NA	TRBV27	TRBJ1-5	TGTGCCAGCAGTCAGGGCTGGCCTCAGGGGAGCAATCAGCCCCAGCATTTT	CASSQGWPQGSNQPQHF
TRBD2	medium-sized	TRBV5-1	TRBJ2-7	TGCGCCAGCAGCTCGGGACTAGCGGGAAACGAGCAGTACTTC	CASSSGLAGNEQYF
TRBD1	NA	TRBV5-1	TRBJ2-4	TGCGCCAGCAGCGAGGACAGGGGCGGGTACATTCAGTACTTC	CASSEDRGGYIQYF
TRBD2	few	TRBV25-1	TRBJ2-2	TGTGCCAGCACCAAAGGGAGGGGACTGAACACCGGGGAGCTGTTTTTT	CASTKGRGLNTGELFF
TRBD1	NA	TRBV19	TRBJ2-5	TGTGCCAGCTGCAGAGGACAGGGAGGTCGAGAGACCCAGTACTTC	CASCRGQGGRETQYF
NA	NA	TRBV19	TRBJ2-7	TGTGCCAGTAGTATAGATGGCGGGCCGAGCGAGCAGTACTTC	CASSIDGGPSEQYF
TRBD2	NA	TRBV28	TRBJ2-1	TGTGCCAGCAGTTTATGGGCTAGCGGGAGTTCCTACAATGAGCAGTTCTTC	CASSLWASGSSYNEQFF
TRBD2	NA	TRBV30	TRBJ2-1	TGTGCCTGGAGGAGAGCGGGAGTAAAAAATGAGCAGTTCTTC	CAWRRAGVKNEQFF
TRBD2	few	TRBV2	TRBJ2-1	TGTGCCAGCAGGAACCTAGCGGGAGGAAACAATGAGCAGTTCTTC	CASRNLAGGNNEQFF
NA	NA	TRBV19	TRBJ1-5	TGTGCCAGTAGTATAGTAGCAGGGGCCTGGTTGGGTCAGCATTTT	CASSIVAGAWLGQHF
NA	NA	TRBV9	TRBJ1-1	TGTGCCAGCAGGGAGATGAACACTGAAGCTTTCTTT	CASREMNTEAFF
NA	few	TRBV7-2	TRBJ1-1	TGTGCCAGCAGCTTGCTGGCCGCGGGTACCACTGAAGCTTTCTTT	CASSLLAAGTTEAFF
NA	NA	TRBV7-8	TRBJ2-7	TGTGCCAGCAGCTTAGGTCGCTACGAGCAGTACTTC	CASSLGRYEQYF
NA	NA	TRBV28	TRBJ2-7	TGTGCCACCACCAGCAGGCTCAGGGGAACCTACGAGCAGTACTTC	CATTSRLRGTYEQYF
NA	NA	TRBV6-1	TRBJ2-7	TGTGCCAGCAGTGAAGGGGGACTCCTGAGGGCCTTC	CASSEGGLLRAF
TRBD1	NA	TRBV7-3	TRBJ2-5	TGTGCCAGCAGCTTTATGGGACAGGGACGGGAGACCCAGTACTTC	CASSFMGQGRETQYF
TRBD1	NA	TRBV28	TRBJ1-2	TGTGCCAGCAGTTCCGGACAGGCTGGCTATGGCTACACCTTC	CASSSGQAGYGYTF
TRBD2	NA	TRBV5-1	TRBJ2-3	TGCGCCAGCAGCGGGTCCGGGACTAGCGGCGCCAATACGCAGTATTTT	CASSGSGTSGANTQYF
NA	NA	TRBV9	TRBJ2-7	TGTGCCAGCAGCGTAGTTATTCCTACCTACGAGCAGTACTTC	CASSVVIPTYEQYF
NA	NA	TRBV18	TRBJ2-5	TGTGCCAGCTCACGGACAGACCAAGAGACCCAGTACTTC	CASSRTDQETQYF
NA	NA	TRBV9	TRBJ1-1	TGTGCCAGCAGCGGTCGGACATCTCAGGGGACTGAAGCTTTCTTT	CASSGRTSQGTEAFF
TRBD1	NA	TRBV6-1	TRBJ1-3	TGTGCCAGCAGACTATCGACAGGGGAAAACACCATATATTTT	CASRLSTGENTIYF
NA	NA	TRBV5-1	TRBJ2-7	TGCGCCAGCAGCTTGGCCAGGGGCGTCCACGAGCAGTACTTC	CASSLARGVHEQYF
NA	NA	TRBV19	TRBJ2-1	TGTGCCAGTAGTATAGCCAACTACAATGAGCAGTTCTTC	CASSIANYNEQFF
NA	NA	TRBV7-2	TRBJ1-2	TGTGCCAGCAGCTTAGTGGCAGGGGCGCATGAAGGCTACACCTTC	CASSLVAGAHEGYTF
TRBD2	NA	TRBV6-6	TRBJ2-3	TGTGCCAGCAGACCGGGAGCGGGGGGGAGCACAGATACGCAGTATTTT	CASRPGAGGSTDTQYF
NA	NA	TRBV7-2	TRBJ1-5	TGTGCCAGCAGCTCCGTGAAGGTTCAGCGTCAGCCCCAGCATTTT	CASSSVKVQRQPQHF
TRBD2	NA	TRBV12-5	TRBJ2-2	TGTGCTAGTGGTTTCCTGACTAGCGGGAACACCGGGGAGCTGTTTTTT	CASGFLTSGNTGELFF
TRBD2	NA	TRBV5-1	TRBJ2-3	TGCGCCAGCAGCTCCTATAGCGGGAGCTCAGATACGCAGTATTTT	CASSSYSGSSDTQYF
TRBD2	NA	TRBV7-3	TRBJ2-3	TGTGCCAGCAGCTCGGGACTAGCGGGAGGGATCACAGATACGCAGTATTTT	CASSSGLAGGITDTQYF
TRBD2	NA	TRBV27	TRBJ2-7	TGTGCCAGCAGTTCCGGGGGGACCCGCTACGAGCAGTACTTC	CASSSGGTRYEQYF
TRBD2	once	TRBV5-1	TRBJ2-7	TGCGCCAGCGCAGCGGGAGAGCACTACGAGCAGTACTTC	CASAAGEHYEQYF
TRBD1	NA	TRBV28	TRBJ1-5	TGTGCCAGCCGACAGGGCATTAATCAGCCCCAGCATTTT	CASRQGINQPQHF
NA	NA	TRBV7-2	TRBJ2-7	TGTGCCAGCAGTTTTACCGGGGGAGGGGGGCAGTACTTC	CASSFTGGGGQYF
NA	NA	TRBV7-9	TRBJ2-3	TGTGCCAGCAGCTTAAGGCAGGGTAGTAGCACAGATACGCAGTATTTT	CASSLRQGSSTDTQYF